The clone carrying this T cell receptor beta chain was counted only a few times. Its antigen is undetermined. What was sequenced were expressed TCRB transcripts, since all of the isolated RNA had been reverse transcribed. Sequenced naive, central memory and regulatory T cell samples produced an average of around 3.8 million reads. The method was immunoSEQ multiplex PCR; TCRdb's version includes in-frame clones alone and lacks a portion of them. This table has 150,000 to 170,000 clones, about 8.1% appearing once. This sample is drawn from a study of beta chain features in type 1 diabetes. General study points: There was a moderate but significant shortening of TCRB CDR3s in all four CD4+ subsets of Type 1 diabetes patients. Possible PCR preference for shorter templates applied equally to patients and controls.

This CDR3 spans 16 amino acids. The V segment lost 3 bases and the J segment 4 bases; nucleotides outside the gene matches: 8. Looked up from germline, CDR1 is LNHNV and CDR2 is YYDKDF (reference sequence). The collection from each donor was one heparinised blood draw averaging around 120 mL. V gene TRBV15 combines with J gene TRBJ2-3; 9 bases align to TRBD2. Sequencing was performed on central memory CD4+ T cells from blood. The clonotype originates from a man aged 18 to 35 in good health. CDR3 sequence reads: CATSSLSGRRPDTQYF. CDR3 sequence (DNA): TGTGCCACCAGCAGCCTTAGCGGGAGACGGCCAGATACGCAGTATTTT.